The present T cell receptor beta chain was sequenced within a study of tumor-infiltrating lymphocytes in oesophageal squamous cell carcinoma. CDR1 is SGHRS and CDR2 is YFSETQ in the germline V gene. V lost 2 bases to trimming and J lost 0 bases; unmatched junction nucleotides: 25. The CDR3 length is 23 residues. This clonotype was counted at least ten times. TCRdb re-analysed the PCR reads in MiXCR, keeping a single row per CDR3 protein. The sample has about 19,000 distinct CDR3 sequences, about 40% seen once. The sequenced material came from normal esophageal tissue next to the tumor. The receptor was derived from a male donor with esophageal squamous cell carcinoma. This chain connects TRBV5-1 to TRBJ2-1, with 8 bases identical to TRBD2. In nucleotides, the CDR3 is TGCGCCAGCAGCTTAGGCCCCCCCCTCCGCGGGGGGATTATTTTGAGCTCCTACAATGAGCAGTTCTTC. Encoded protein: CASSLGPPLRGGIILSSYNEQFF.